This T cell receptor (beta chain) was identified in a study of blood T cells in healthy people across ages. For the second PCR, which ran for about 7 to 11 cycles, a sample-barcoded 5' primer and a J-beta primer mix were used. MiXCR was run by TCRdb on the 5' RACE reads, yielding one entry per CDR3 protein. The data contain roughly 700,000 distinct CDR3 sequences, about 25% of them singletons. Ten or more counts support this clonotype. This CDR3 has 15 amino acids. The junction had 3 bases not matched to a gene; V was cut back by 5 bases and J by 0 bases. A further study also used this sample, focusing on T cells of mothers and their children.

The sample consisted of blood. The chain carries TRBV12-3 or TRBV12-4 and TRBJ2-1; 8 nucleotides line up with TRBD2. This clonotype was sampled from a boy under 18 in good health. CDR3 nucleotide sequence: TGTGCCAGCAGTCCCCTAGCGGGCTCCTACAATGAGCAGTTCTTC. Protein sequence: CASSPLAGSYNEQFF.